The clone carrying this T cell receptor beta chain was observed once. The target antigen is unknown. The source of the sample is a study of cytomegalovirus exposure and HLA in healthy donors. Study-level results: The only immune exposure information that was available was CMV serostatus. Associated with HLA alleles at 0.05 false discovery rate in a later analysis were 16,951 TCR beta sequences.

The study ran its PCR with 60 Vbeta and 13 Jbeta primers. Per the authors' pipeline: About 9.9 million shared chains were among 80 million or so unique TCR beta chains counted in a later analysis. Clones were sequenced by immunoSEQ multiplex PCR, and TCRdb holds only the in-frame ones, with some missing. V, J and clone size derive from that table, while D and trimming were established from the DNA sequence. The sample shows 150,000 to 200,000 clones, more than 75% of them seen only once. V lost 1 base and J lost 2; bases outside the gene matches: 9. CDR1 and CDR2 from the germline V gene are MGHDK and SYGVNS. The CDR3 contains 18 residues.

The sample taken for sequencing was PBMCs. This clonotype originated in a girl less than two years old in good health and CMV-seronegative. The J gene is TRBJ2-1, the V gene TRBV25-1; 9 bases align to TRBD1. CDR3 nucleotide sequence: TGTGCCAGCAGTGAATCGGTGTCGGGACAGGGAACCTACAATGAGCAGTTCTTC. This codes for CASSESVSGQGTYNEQFF.